One and the same sample provided the 20 T cell receptor beta chains below, sequenced in a study of beta chain features in type 1 diabetes. Every isolated RNA sample was fully reverse transcribed, so sequencing captured expressed TCRB transcripts. Here immunoSEQ multiplex PCR was the method, and the copy in TCRdb shows in-frame clones only, minus some. This sample has roughly 400,000 clones, with approximately 13% found just once. Sequencing was carried out using naive CD4+ T cells from blood. Receptors originate from a man aged 25-40 years in good health.

The V and J genes are TRBV19 and TRBJ2-2, with no clear D. The CDR3 consists of 11 residues. Germline loops: CDR1 LNHDA, CDR2 SQIVND (reference sequence). The V end lost 5 bases, the J end lost 5 bases, and 3 bases lay between the germline ends. For the CDR3, the DNA is TGTGCCAGTAGTTTTACCGGGGAGCTGTTTTTT. Translating gives CASSFTGELFF.

The V call is TRBV9, the J call TRBJ1-5, with TRBD1 matching over 10 bases. Germline lookup yields CDR1 SGDLS and CDR2 YYNGEE. This CDR3 region has 14 residues. Germline trimming cut 4 bases from V and 7 bases from J; bases unmatched to any gene: 5. The CDR3 protein is CASSLTDRGQPQHF. The CDR3 DNA reads TGTGCCAGCAGCTTAACGGACAGGGGGCAGCCCCAGCATTTT.

The chain uses TRBV7-9 and TRBJ2-7, with D perhaps assigned TRBD1 or TRBD2 (6 bases each). The CDR3 covers 12 residues. Trimming took off 3 bases at V and 10 bases at J, with 13 bases between the two ends. From germline, CDR1 is SEHNR and CDR2 FQNEAQ (reference sequence). The CDR3 coding sequence is TGTGCCAGCAGCTTTGAACAGGGACTCCAGTACTTC. This codes for CASSFEQGLQYF.

This rearrangement joins TRBV19 to TRBJ1-2; 7 bases agree with TRBD1. Germline CDR1 and CDR2: LNHDA and SQIVND (reference sequence). The V and J ends lost 7 bases and 5 bases, in that order; junction bases with no gene match: 7. The CDR3 has 13 residues. CDR3 sequence (DNA): TGTGCCAGTAACCCGGGACAGATGTATGGCTACACCTTC. Encoded protein: CASNPGQMYGYTF.

As to this clone: Other DNA sequences from this sample encode an identical CDR3 as well. The chain couples TRBV14 to TRBJ1-1; D gene ambiguous. Germline CDR1 SGHDN, CDR2 FVKESK. The CDR3 length is 13 residues. Deletions cut 4 bases from V and 0 bases from J, with 6 bases between. The CDR3 reads CASSPQMNTEAFF. CDR3 in DNA: TGTGCCAGCAGCCCTCAGATGAACACTGAAGCTTTCTTT. Supplemented by reference TRBV14 and TRBJ1-1, the full variable domain reads EAGVTQFPSHSVIEKGQTVTLRCDPISGHDNLYWYRRVMGKEIKFLLHFVKESKQDESGMPNNRFLAERTGGTYSTLKVQPAELEDSGVYFCASSPQMNTEAFFGQGTRLTVV.

This chain links TRBV9 with TRBJ2-5; TRBD2 might be the D (5 bases). The CDR3 totals 14 residues. V lost 3 bases to trimming and J lost 0 bases, with 9 bases between them. The germline V gene has CDR1 SGDLS and CDR2 YYNGEE. The CDR3 DNA sequence: TGTGCCAGCAGCGCCGGACTTAACCAAGAGACCCAGTACTTC. Its protein product is CASSAGLNQETQYF.

This clone was counted a few times. V is TRBV7-2 and J is TRBJ2-3; 10 nucleotides agree with TRBD2. Losses at the gene ends were 6 bases for V and 3 bases for J; bases not matched to a gene: 3. In germline, CDR1 is SGHTA, CDR2 FQGNSA. The CDR3 loop spans 14 amino acids. The CDR3 DNA is TGTGCCAGCAGGTGGACTAGCGGTACAGATACGCAGTATTTT. As protein: CASRWTSGTDTQYF. The full variable domain, with the rest looked up from reference TRBV7-2 and TRBJ2-3, is GAGVSQSPSNKVTEKGKDVELRCDPISGHTALYWYRQSLGQGLEFLIYFQGNSAPDKSGLPSDRFSAERTGGSVSTLTIQRTQQEDSAVYLCASRWTSGTDTQYFGPGTRLTVL.

This chain uses TRBV23-1 with TRBJ2-7; tentative D call: TRBD1 (6 bases). TRBV23-1 is labeled an ORF, and its function is uncertain. V was shortened by 3 bases and J by 5 bases, with 14 bases between the two germline ends. This CDR3 is built from 14 residues. The CDR3, as DNA: TGCGCCAGCAGTCACCACCGGGACATTGACGAGCAGTACTTC. Protein sequence: CASSHHRDIDEQYF.

This clone was seen a handful of times. The rearrangement joins TRBV11-2 to TRBJ2-3; the D is unclear. CDR3 size: 16 residues. V shed 5 bases and J shed 6 bases, with 21 bases lying between them. CDR1 SGHAT and CDR2 FQNNGV come from the germline V gene. CDR3: CASSAGVADHYDTQYF. The CDR3 DNA sequence: TGTGCCAGCAGCGCCGGAGTGGCGGATCATTACGATACGCAGTATTTT.

This clone has just a few counts. CDR3 in DNA: TGTGCCATCAGTTTCGAACAGGGGGCTGTTGAAGCTTTCTTT. It yields the protein CAISFEQGAVEAFF. The rearrangement uses TRBV10-3 and TRBJ1-1, with 9 bases matching TRBD1. After removal of 5 bases from V and 7 bases from J, the junction contained 8 bases not matched to a gene. CDR1 and CDR2 from the germline V gene are ENHRY and SYGVKD. The CDR3 sequence is 14 residues long.

As to this clone: The sample carries other DNA sequences with the same CDR3. This chain joins TRBV9 and TRBJ2-7; perhaps D is TRBD1 or TRBD2 (5 bases each). The germline V gene has CDR1 SGDLS and CDR2 YYNGEE. CDR3 length equals 12 residues. Trimming left V 2 bases short and J 6 bases short, with 9 bases between. CDR3 in amino acids: CASSVRGGEQYF. CDR3 in DNA: TGTGCCAGCAGCGTCCGGGGCGGCGAGCAGTACTTC. Combining the CDR3 with reference TRBV9 and TRBJ2-7 gives the whole variable domain DSGVTQTPKHLITATGQRVTLRCSPRSGDLSVYWYQQSLDQGLQFLIQYYNGEERAKGNILERFSAQQFPDLHSELNLSSLELGDSALYFCASSVRGGEQYFGPGTRLTVT.

The sample holds a few counts of this clone. V and J are TRBV9 and TRBJ2-7, with D perhaps given as TRBD1 or TRBD2 (5 bases each). Per germline, CDR1 SGDLS and CDR2 YYNGEE. Trimming stripped 0 bases from V and 4 bases from J, with 8 bases between. The CDR3 length is 13 residues. The DNA of the CDR3 is TGTGCCAGCAGCGTAGGTTGGGGGTACGAGCAGTACTTC. Translated, it gives CASSVGWGYEQYF.

This clone has only a few counts. The sample holds other DNA sequences that translate to the same CDR3. The genes are TRBV7-2 and TRBJ2-3, with TRBD2 as a possible D gene (6 bases). Germline V gene lookup returns CDR1 SGHTA and CDR2 FQGNSA. V gave up 4 bases and J gave up 4 bases, with 6 bases separating them. CDR3 size: 12 residues. CDR3 region: CASSSGADTQYF. CDR3 sequence (DNA): TGTGCCAGCAGCTCGGGGGCAGATACGCAGTATTTT.

Only a few counts were recorded for this clone. The CDR3 loop is CASSRWSDGSTDTQYF. CDR3 bases: TGCGCCAGCAGTCGGTGGTCGGACGGATCCACAGATACGCAGTATTTT. The chain carries TRBV4-3 and TRBJ2-3; D call uncertain. The CDR3 runs to 16 residues. V was pared by 6 bases and J by 2 bases, with 18 bases between. Germline-derived CDR1 and CDR2 are LGHNA and YSLEER.

This clone was observed a single time. The rearrangement links TRBV12-5 to TRBJ2-5, with D perhaps TRBD1 (6 bases). The V gene lost 6 bases and the J gene lost 2 bases, with 13 bases spanning the gap. The CDR3 runs 14 residues. CDR1 is LGHNT, CDR2 FRNRAP, per germline. The CDR3 nucleotides read TGTGCTAGTGGCCTCGACAGGAATCAAGAGACCCAGTACTTC. Translation gives CASGLDRNQETQYF.

The genes are TRBV10-2 and TRBJ2-7; 9 positions match TRBD2. The length of the CDR3 is 18 residues. The V segment lost 6 bases and the J segment 0 bases; nucleotides outside the gene matches: 15. Germline loops: CDR1 WSHSY, CDR2 SAAADI. CDR3 nucleotide sequence: TGCGCCAGCAGCCGAATTGGACTAGCGACTACTCCCTCCTACGAGCAGTACTTC. Protein: CASSRIGLATTPSYEQYF.

J is TRBJ1-2 and V is TRBV18, with D possibly matching TRBD1 (6 bases). This CDR3 has 15 residues. Looked up from germline, CDR1 is KGHSH and CDR2 is LQKENI. V shed 8 bases and J shed 5 bases, with 21 bases lying between them. Here the CDR3 DNA reads TGTGCCAGCCACGAGGACGGACAGCGTTTATATGGCTACACCTTC. This sequence encodes CASHEDGQRLYGYTF.

This chain links TRBV10-3 with TRBJ2-7; 13 nucleotides agree with TRBD2. Per the germline V gene, CDR1 is ENHRY and CDR2 is SYGVKD. There are 12 residues in the CDR3. V lost 10 bases, J lost 13 bases, and 10 bases stayed unmatched. The chain's CDR3 is CATGTSGETGYF. Here the CDR3 DNA reads TGTGCCACCGGGACTAGCGGGGAAACCGGTTACTTC.

Only a few counts were recorded for this clone. The chain is built from TRBV7-9 and TRBJ2-5; maybe TRBD1 (6 bases). This CDR3 contains 15 residues. Looked up from germline, CDR1 is SEHNR and CDR2 is FQNEAQ (reference sequence). V was shortened by 5 bases and J by 2 bases, with 15 bases between the two germline ends. The DNA for the CDR3 is TGTGCCAGCAGCAGACGTCGGACAGTTCAAGAGACCCAGTACTTC. Encoded protein: CASSRRRTVQETQYF. Variable domain in full (rest from reference TRBV7-9 and TRBJ2-5): DTGVSQNPRHKITKRGQNVTFRCDPISEHNRLYWYRQTLGQGPEFLTYFQNEAQLEKSRLLSDRFSAERPKGSFSTLEIQRTEQGDSAMYLCASSRRRTVQETQYFGPGTRLLVL.

This clone has a handful of counts. The genes are TRBV4-1 and TRBJ1-1; no definite D call. The CDR3 is 13 residues long. V dropped 6 bases and J dropped 3 bases, with 11 bases sitting between them. Germline lookup yields CDR1 MGHRA and CDR2 YSYEKL. The chain's CDR3 is CASRRLGDTEAFF. The CDR3 nucleotides read TGCGCCAGCAGGAGGCTTGGCGACACTGAAGCTTTCTTT.